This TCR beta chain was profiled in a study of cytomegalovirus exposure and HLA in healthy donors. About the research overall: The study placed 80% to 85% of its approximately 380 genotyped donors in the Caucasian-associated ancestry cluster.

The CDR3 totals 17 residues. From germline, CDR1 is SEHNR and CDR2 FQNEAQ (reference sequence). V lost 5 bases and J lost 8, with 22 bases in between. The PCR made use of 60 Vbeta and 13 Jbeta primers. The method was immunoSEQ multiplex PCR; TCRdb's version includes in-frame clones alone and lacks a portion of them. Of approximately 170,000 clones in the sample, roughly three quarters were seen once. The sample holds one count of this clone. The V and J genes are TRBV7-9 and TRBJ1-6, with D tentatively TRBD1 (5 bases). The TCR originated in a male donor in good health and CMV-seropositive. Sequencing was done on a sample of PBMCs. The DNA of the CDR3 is TGTGCCAGCAGCCCACTGCAGCGAAGGGGTCCTGATTCACCCCTCCACTTT. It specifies CASSPLQRRGPDSPLHF.